This entry lists 10 T cell receptor beta chains sequenced from one sample in a study of control samples from healthy donors and cancer patients. The data were produced by immunoSEQ multiplex PCR, yet TCRdb's version contains in-frame clones alone and is incomplete. The sample carries about 150,000 clones, more than 85% recorded once. The sequenced sample consisted of blood. Receptor source: a young man in good health.

V is TRBV4-1 and J is TRBJ1-2; D is unresolved. Germline V CDR1 and CDR2: MGHRA, YSYEKL. V was trimmed by 1 base and J by 5 bases, leaving 14 bases between them. CDR3 length: 15 residues. The CDR3 here is CASSQGGEDRYGYTF. The CDR3 DNA is TGCGCCAGCAGCCAAGGCGGGGAGGATCGGTATGGCTACACCTTC.

The V call is TRBV24-1, the J call TRBJ2-1, with D possibly being TRBD1 or TRBD2 (6 bases each). This CDR3 region has 18 residues. Germline values: CDR1 KGHDR, CDR2 SFDVKD. V was trimmed by 5 bases and J by 6 bases, leaving 25 bases between them. CDR3 residues: CATSALGSRDSRGNEQFF. The CDR3 DNA reads as TGTGCCACCAGTGCCCTGGGGTCCCGGGACTCCAGGGGCAATGAGCAGTTCTTC.

The chain carries TRBV5-6 and TRBJ1-1; D possibly corresponds to TRBD1 (5 bases). Germline CDR1 SGHDT, CDR2 YYEEEE. Between the trimmed V and J ends, which lost 3 bases and 3 bases, there was a span of 18 bases. This CDR3 has 16 residues. CDR3 amino acids: CASSSPSGYLDTEAFF. The CDR3 nucleotides are TGTGCCAGCAGCTCCCCGTCAGGGTATCTGGACACTGAAGCTTTCTTT.

V and J are TRBV30 and TRBJ2-1; 9 bases fit TRBD2. The germline CDR1 and CDR2 sequences are GTSNPN and SVGIG (reference sequence). With 4 bases clipped from V and 6 bases from J, the junction kept 7 bases outside the gene matches. The length of the CDR3 is 14 residues. CDR3 sequence reads: CAWTRGGAINEQFF. CDR3 sequence (DNA): TGTGCCTGGACCCGCGGGGGGGCCATCAATGAGCAGTTCTTC.

The chain has TRBV27 and TRBJ1-5, with TRBD1 as a possible D gene (5 bases). Per germline, CDR1 MNHEY and CDR2 SMNVEV (reference sequence). This CDR3 is built from 18 residues. The germline V and J ends were trimmed by 2 bases and 2 bases, with 19 bases remaining between them. CDR3 residues: CASSLKDRKARGNQPQHF. As DNA, the CDR3 is TGTGCCAGCAGTTTAAAGGATCGGAAGGCCAGGGGCAATCAGCCCCAGCATTTT.

The rearrangement joins TRBV18 to TRBJ1-5; D gene ambiguous. The V end was cut by 3 bases, the J end by 2 bases, with 11 bases between. CDR1 is KGHSH, CDR2 LQKENI, per germline. CDR3 size: 15 residues. The CDR3: CASSPPGDGNQPQHF. The CDR3 DNA sequence: TGTGCCAGCTCACCTCCCGGGGATGGCAATCAGCCCCAGCATTTT.

The CDR3 loop is CASSVGTGRPHFRGYTF. The CDR3 DNA follows: TGTGCCAGCAGCGTAGGGACAGGGAGGCCTCACTTTCGCGGCTACACCTTC. V gene TRBV9 combines with J gene TRBJ1-2, with 8 bases fitting TRBD1. The V gene end was trimmed by 0 bases and the J gene end by 8 bases; junction bases not matched to a gene: 15. Looked up from germline, CDR1 is SGDLS and CDR2 is YYNGEE. The CDR3 loop spans 17 amino acids.

The chain combines TRBV12-2 with TRBJ2-3; the D call TRBD1 from the table was never checked on the DNA. TRBV12-2 is a recognized pseudogene. The CDR3 is 15 residues long. CDR3 nucleotide sequence: TGTGCAAGTCGCTACACCGGGACAGGGGGCGATACGCAGTATTTT. This translates into CASRYTGTGGDTQYF.

This clone was detected once. The chain has TRBV5-1 and TRBJ2-5; 9 nucleotides line up with TRBD2. J was trimmed by 2 bases and V by 0 bases; bases with no gene match: 2. CDR1 SGHRS and CDR2 YFSETQ come from the germline V gene. The CDR3 length is 15 residues. In nucleotides, the CDR3 is TGCGCCAGCAGCTTGGCCAGCGGGGGGCAAGAGACCCAGTACTTC. Protein sequence: CASSLASGGQETQYF.

This chain uses TRBV19 with TRBJ2-7; 11 bases match TRBD2. V dropped 5 bases and J dropped 4; count of bases not matched to a gene: 7. The CDR3 contains 15 residues. CDR1 and CDR2 (germline): LNHDA, SQIVND (reference sequence). CDR3 DNA: TGTGCCAGTAGTCCCAGGCCTAGCGGGGGGTACGAGCAGTACTTC. Its protein is CASSPRPSGGYEQYF.